The entry below gives a single TCR beta chain sequence along with its context. Its antigen is as yet unknown. This sample stems from a study of T cell responses to AZD1222 COVID-19 vaccine. Study-level points and caveats: White British ancestry dominated among donors, who included more females, and clonal diversity was possibly underestimated.

Trimming took 1 base from V and 4 from J; bases not matched to a gene: 7. Germline lookup yields CDR1 SGHRS and CDR2 YFSETQ. The CDR3 spans 15 residues. Profiling relied on immunoSEQ multiplex PCR, and the TCRdb table lists in-frame clones only, not all of them. The repertoire consists of 96,000 or so clones, with 90% occurring once and the leading ten covering about 26%. Sample: peripheral blood, taken on day 0 of AZD1222 vaccination. The chain uses TRBV5-1 and TRBJ2-7; TRBD2 aligns across 8 bases. The origin of this receptor is an adult in good health. The CDR3 sequence: CASSLTSGAPYEQYF. The CDR3 nucleotides read TGCGCCAGCAGCTTGACTAGCGGAGCGCCATACGAGCAGTACTTC.